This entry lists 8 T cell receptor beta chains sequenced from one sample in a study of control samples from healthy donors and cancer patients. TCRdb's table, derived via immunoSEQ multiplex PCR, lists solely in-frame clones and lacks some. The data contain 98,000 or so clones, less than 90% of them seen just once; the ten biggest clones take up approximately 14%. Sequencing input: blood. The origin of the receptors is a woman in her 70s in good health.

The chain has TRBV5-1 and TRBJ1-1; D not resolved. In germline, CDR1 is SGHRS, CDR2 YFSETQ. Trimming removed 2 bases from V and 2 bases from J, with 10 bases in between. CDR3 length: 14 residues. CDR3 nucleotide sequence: TGCGCCAGCAGCTTTTTTGAAGTTAACACTGAAGCTTTCTTT. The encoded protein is CASSFFEVNTEAFF.

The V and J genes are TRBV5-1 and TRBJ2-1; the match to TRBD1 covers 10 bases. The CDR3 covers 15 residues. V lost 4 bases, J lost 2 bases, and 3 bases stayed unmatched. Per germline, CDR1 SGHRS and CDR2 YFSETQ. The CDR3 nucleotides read TGCGCCAGCAGCGTGGGACAGGGGCCCTACAATGAGCAGTTCTTC. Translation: CASSVGQGPYNEQFF.

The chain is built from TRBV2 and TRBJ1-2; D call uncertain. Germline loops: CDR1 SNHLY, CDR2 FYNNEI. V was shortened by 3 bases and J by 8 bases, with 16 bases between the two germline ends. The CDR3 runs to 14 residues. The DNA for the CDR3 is TGTGCCAGCAGTGATAATATGGCCCCCGCGGGCTACACCTTC. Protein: CASSDNMAPAGYTF.

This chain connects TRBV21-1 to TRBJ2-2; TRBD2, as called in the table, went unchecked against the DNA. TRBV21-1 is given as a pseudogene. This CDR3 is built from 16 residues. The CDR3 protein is CASSKGNRVNTGELFF. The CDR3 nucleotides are TGTGCCAGCAGCAAAGGTAACCGGGTGAACACCGGGGAGCTGTTTTTT.

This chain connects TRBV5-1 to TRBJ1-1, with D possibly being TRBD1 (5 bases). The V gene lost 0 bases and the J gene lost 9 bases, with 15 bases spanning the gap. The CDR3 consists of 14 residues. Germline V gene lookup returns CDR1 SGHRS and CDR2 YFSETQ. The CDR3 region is CASSLDDTRGQAFF. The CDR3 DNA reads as TGCGCCAGCAGCTTGGACGACACCCGGGGCCAAGCTTTCTTT.

Here the CDR3 reads CASSTARDRQSQRYYGYTF. In DNA, the CDR3 is TGTGCCAGTAGTACTGCCCGGGACAGGCAGTCTCAACGATACTATGGCTACACCTTC. The V call is TRBV19, the J call TRBJ1-2, with TRBD1 identical over 8 bases. CDR3 length: 19 amino acids. The ends lost 4 bases at V and 3 bases at J; junction bases unmatched: 19. Germline loops: CDR1 LNHDA, CDR2 SQIVND (reference sequence). Based on the CDR3 plus reference TRBV19 and TRBJ1-2, the full variable domain is DGGITQSPKYLFRKEGQNVTLSCEQNLNHDAMYWYRQDPGQGLRLIYYSQIVNDFQKGDIAEGYSVSREKKESFPLTVTSAQKNPTAFYLCASSTARDRQSQRYYGYTFGSGTRLTVV.

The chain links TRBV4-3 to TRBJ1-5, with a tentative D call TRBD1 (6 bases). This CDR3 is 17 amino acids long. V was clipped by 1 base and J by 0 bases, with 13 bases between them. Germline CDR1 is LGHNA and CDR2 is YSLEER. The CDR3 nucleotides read TGCGCCAGCAGCCAAGGTTTGGACAGAAATAGCAATCAGCCCCAGCATTTT. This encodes CASSQGLDRNSNQPQHF.

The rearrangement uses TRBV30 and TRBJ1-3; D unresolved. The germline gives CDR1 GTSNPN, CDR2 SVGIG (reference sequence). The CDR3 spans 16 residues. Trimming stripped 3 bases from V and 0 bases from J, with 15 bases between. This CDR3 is CAWSVTGVFSGNTIYF. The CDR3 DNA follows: TGTGCCTGGAGCGTAACCGGGGTTTTCTCTGGAAACACCATATATTTT. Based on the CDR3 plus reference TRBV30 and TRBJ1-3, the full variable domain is SQTIHQWPATLVQPVGSPLSLECTVEGTSNPNLYWYRQAAGRGLQLLFYSVGIGQISSEVPQNLSASRPQDRQFILSSKKLLLSDSGFYLCAWSVTGVFSGNTIYFGEGSWLTVV.